The 8 T cell receptor beta chains below were found in one sample sequenced in a study of human T cells and chemical hapten exposure (dated by TCRdb to about 2021). The time point label for this specimen denotes: pre-sensitization, week 0. The treatment or condition label of this sample denotes: therapeutic diphenylcyclopropenone sensitization with weekly scalp DPC. The library was prepared using RACE. The sample was run on a NextSeq 500. Starting from the raw public reads, TCRdb applied fastp trimming at Q25, assembled clones with MiXCR and retained in-frame beta chains. Rows matching on CDR3 protein sequence are summarized as one entry with the most common DNA and genes. The sample table records 350,000 to 400,000 distinct CDR3 sequences; roughly 4.6% of these occur just once. Of the sample, just over 2.5% falls within the top ten clones. The sample consisted of whole blood, taken in connection with sensitization to the hapten diphenylcyclopropenone (DPC). These receptor sequences come from a woman in her 50s with alopecia areata. Some clones in this sample may be carry-over from other donors' samples.

The chain uses TRBV29-1 and TRBJ1-4; no definite D call. The CDR3 sequence is 13 residues long. Germline V gives CDR1 SQVTM, CDR2 ANQGSEA. Between the trimmed V and J ends, which lost 3 bases and 0 bases, there was a span of 5 bases. The CDR3 reads CSVEAATNEKLFF. The CDR3 region has the DNA TGCAGCGTTGAGGCCGCAACTAATGAAAAACTGTTTTTT.

This clonotype was observed a few times. The rearrangement uses TRBV9 and TRBJ2-7; D might be TRBD1 (6 bases). The CDR3 runs to 14 residues. V was clipped by 3 bases and J by 2 bases, with 12 bases between them. Germline V lookup: CDR1 SGDLS, CDR2 YYNGEE. The CDR3 DNA reads as TGTGCCAGCAGCGCCGGGACATCGGCCTACGAGCAGTACTTC. Translation: CASSAGTSAYEQYF.

The chain is built from TRBV5-1 and TRBJ2-2, with D perhaps being TRBD1 or TRBD2 (5 bases each). V was trimmed by 3 bases and J by 2 bases, leaving 8 bases between them. Per the germline V gene, CDR1 is SGHRS and CDR2 is YFSETQ. The CDR3 is 14 residues long. Here the CDR3 reads CASSWDHNTGELFF. The DNA for the CDR3 is TGCGCCAGCAGCTGGGACCACAACACCGGGGAGCTGTTTTTT.

Many counts were recorded for this clonotype. J is TRBJ2-1 and V is TRBV12-3 or TRBV12-4; 8 bases are a match to TRBD2. V lost 5 bases, J lost 2 bases, and 8 bases stayed unmatched. CDR3 length: 16 amino acids. CDR3: CASSHGPSGPYNEQFF. The CDR3 nucleotides read TGTGCCAGCAGTCACGGGCCTAGCGGGCCCTACAATGAGCAGTTCTTC.

This clonotype was recorded at least ten times. This chain uses TRBV3-1 with TRBJ2-3; 8 nucleotides agree with TRBD2. The germline CDR1 and CDR2 sequences are LGHDT and YNNKEL (reference sequence). The CDR3 covers 20 residues. V was clipped by 5 bases and J by 0 bases; unmatched bases: 19. The CDR3 is CASSGGLFGSGGDSTDTQYF. CDR3 DNA sequence: TGTGCCAGCAGCGGCGGCCTATTTGGAAGCGGGGGCGATAGCACAGATACGCAGTATTTT.

This clonotype has ten or more counts. This rearrangement joins TRBV20-1 to TRBJ1-5; possible D gene TRBD1, 6 bases. Trimming stripped 5 bases from V and 5 bases from J, with 16 bases between. The CDR3 contains 14 residues. Germline assignment: CDR1 DFQATT and CDR2 SNEGSKA (reference sequence). The CDR3, as DNA: TGCAGTGCTCCTAGCCGGGGGGCAGATCAGCCCCAGCATTTT. Protein sequence: CSAPSRGADQPQHF.

This clonotype was seen a handful of times. The J gene is TRBJ2-3, the V gene TRBV11-2; possible D gene TRBD2, 6 bases. V shed 4 bases and J shed 6 bases, with 23 bases lying between them. There are 17 residues in the CDR3. Germline V lookup: CDR1 SGHAT, CDR2 FQNNGV. In DNA, the CDR3 is TGTGCCAGCAGCTCCGCATGGGGCTACTCAGGAGGGGATACGCAGTATTTT. Translating it yields CASSSAWGYSGGDTQYF.

This clonotype was counted ten times or more. The genes are TRBV30 and TRBJ1-1; 10 bases are a match to TRBD1. Germline V gene lookup returns CDR1 GTSNPN and CDR2 SVGIG (reference sequence). With V trimmed by 4 bases and J by 12 bases, 5 bases remained unmatched. The CDR3 runs 11 residues. The CDR3 is CAWTRDRGSFF. CDR3 DNA: TGTGCCTGGACTCGGGACAGGGGTTCTTTCTTT.